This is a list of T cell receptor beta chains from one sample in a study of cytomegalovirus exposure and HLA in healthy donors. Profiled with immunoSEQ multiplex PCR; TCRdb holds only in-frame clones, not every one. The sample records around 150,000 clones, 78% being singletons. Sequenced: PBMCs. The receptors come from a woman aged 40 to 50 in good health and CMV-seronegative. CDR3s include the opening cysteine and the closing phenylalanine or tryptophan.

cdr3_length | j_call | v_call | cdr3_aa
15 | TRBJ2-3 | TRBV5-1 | CASSLALAGGDTQYF
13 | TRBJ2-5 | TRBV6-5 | CASSRTFQETQYF
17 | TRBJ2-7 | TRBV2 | CASSESHRGVAFNEQYF
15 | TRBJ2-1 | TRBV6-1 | CASRTTGQGRHEQFF
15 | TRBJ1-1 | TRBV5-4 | CASSPTTGEVTEAFF
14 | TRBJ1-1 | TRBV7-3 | CASTHDRMNTEAFF
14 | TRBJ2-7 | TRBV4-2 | CASSQDLVIYEQYF
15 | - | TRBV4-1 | CASSHLGRRAYEQYF
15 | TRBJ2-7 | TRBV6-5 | CASHSTGGISYEQYF
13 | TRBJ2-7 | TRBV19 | CASRPDRGSEQYF
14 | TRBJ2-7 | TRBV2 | CASSAGQTSYEQYF
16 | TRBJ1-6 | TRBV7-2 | CASSYGQGGNNSPLHF
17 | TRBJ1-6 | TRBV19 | CATQKGGQELFNSPLHF
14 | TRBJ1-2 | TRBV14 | CASSRADRGFGYTF
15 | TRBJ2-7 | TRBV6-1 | CASSINRGPPYEQYF
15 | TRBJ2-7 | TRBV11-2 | CASSSLGQTSYEQYF
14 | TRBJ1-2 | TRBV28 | CASSRRATNYGYTF
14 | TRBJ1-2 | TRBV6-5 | CASSWVQGADGYTF
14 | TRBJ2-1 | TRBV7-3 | CASSSHRGHNEQFF
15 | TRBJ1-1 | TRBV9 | CASSVAGIGDTEAFF
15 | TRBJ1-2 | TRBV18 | CASSKGQRIGYGYTF
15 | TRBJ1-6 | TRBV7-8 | CASSSGTVNDSPLHF